This entry lists 24 T cell receptor beta chains sequenced from one sample in a study of blood T cell repertoires in COVID-19 (dated by TCRdb to the early 2020s). Library preparation employed the immunoSEQ multiplex PCR assay. TCRdb obtained this table from immuneACCESS and retained in-frame rearrangements with V and J assigned. These tables miss some clones; where compared with another copy, unresolved V genes account for less than half of the shortfall, and the remainder is unexplained. This sample gives approximately 210,000 clones in total; 86% of them show up just once. The top ten hold about 2.2% of the sample. Sequenced: peripheral blood. The receptors originated from a man under 40 who had recovered from COVID-19.

This clone showed up just a few times. The chain recombines TRBV2 with TRBJ1-5; perhaps TRBD1 as D (5 bases). The germline gives CDR1 SNHLY, CDR2 FYNNEI. This CDR3 contains 13 residues. Trimming pared 7 bases from V and 2 bases from J, leaving 9 bases between. CDR3 coding DNA: TGTGCCAGCAAGGTGACAGGCAATCAGCCCCAGCATTTT. It yields the protein CASKVTGNQPQHF.

J is TRBJ1-2 and V is TRBV27, with D unresolved. CDR3 length: 16 amino acids. Germline CDR1 is MNHEY and CDR2 is SMNVEV (reference sequence). With 3 bases removed from V and 4 bases from J, the gap between germline ends came to 18 bases. The CDR3 coding sequence is TGTGCCAGCAGTTTCTTAAAGGCAGACTGGATCTATGGCTACACCTTC. The encoded protein is CASSFLKADWIYGYTF.

J is TRBJ2-3 and V is TRBV7-9, with 8 bases matching TRBD2. V shed 3 bases, J shed 7 bases, and the junction held 3 bases outside the gene matches. This CDR3 comprises 13 residues. Germline assignment: CDR1 SEHNR and CDR2 FQNEAQ (reference sequence). CDR3 DNA sequence: TGTGCCAGCAGCTTCGGGGGGGAAAATACGCAGTATTTT. It yields the protein CASSFGGENTQYF.

This chain uses TRBV7-2 with TRBJ1-5, with 8 nucleotides matching TRBD1. The V segment lost 1 base and the J segment 7 bases; nucleotides outside the gene matches: 6. The CDR3 has 15 amino acids. Germline V gene sequence: CDR1 SGHTA, CDR2 FQGNSA. CDR3 protein: CASSLEGQGRQPQHF. The CDR3 DNA reads as TGTGCCAGCAGCTTAGAAGGACAGGGCAGGCAGCCCCAGCATTTT.

This rearrangement joins TRBV6-5 to TRBJ2-3, with 9 bases matching TRBD1. This CDR3 has 16 residues. From germline, CDR1 is MNHEY and CDR2 SVGAGI. V lost 2 bases and J lost 4; bases outside the gene matches: 7. DNA for the CDR3: TGTGCCAGCAGTTACCCACAGGGGGCAATTCCAGATACGCAGTATTTT. Translation: CASSYPQGAIPDTQYF.

The chain recombines TRBV27 with TRBJ2-3; TRBD1 matches 7 bases. CDR1 and CDR2 from the germline V gene are MNHEY and SMNVEV (reference sequence). V was clipped by 8 bases and J by 6 bases; unmatched bases: 14. This CDR3 region has 15 residues. CDR3: CASRKRERGLDTQYF. The CDR3 DNA is TGTGCCAGCCGAAAAAGGGAAAGGGGGCTTGATACGCAGTATTTT.

The CDR3 DNA follows: TGCGCCAGCAGCTTCTCCGGGACAGCAGTTGTCACAGATACGCAGTATTTT. This codes for CASSFSGTAVVTDTQYF. The chain is built from TRBV5-1 and TRBJ2-3, with 7 positions matching TRBD1. Losses at the gene ends were 2 bases for V and 2 bases for J; bases not matched to a gene: 11. The germline V gene has CDR1 SGHRS and CDR2 YFSETQ. The CDR3 consists of 17 residues.

The chain is built from TRBV5-4 and TRBJ1-1, with 8 bases that match TRBD1. Germline CDR1 is SGHNT and CDR2 is YYREEE (reference sequence). The CDR3 consists of 15 residues. Trimming took 4 bases from V and 3 from J; bases not matched to a gene: 8. The CDR3: CASSHYKDRDTEAFF. CDR3 bases: TGTGCCAGCAGCCACTACAAGGACAGGGACACTGAAGCTTTCTTT.

The count of this clone is one. This sequence joins TRBV19 and TRBJ1-5; D is unclear. From germline, CDR1 is LNHDA and CDR2 SQIVND (reference sequence). Trimming stripped 7 bases from V and 5 bases from J, with 18 bases between. This CDR3 comprises 15 residues. This chain's CDR3 is CASKPTSSEYQPQHF. In nucleotides, the CDR3 is TGTGCCAGTAAGCCGACTTCCTCAGAATATCAGCCCCAGCATTTT.

This sequence joins TRBV19 and TRBJ1-3, with unresolved D. CDR3 size: 13 residues. Germline V CDR1 and CDR2: LNHDA, SQIVND (reference sequence). V lost 10 bases and J 4 bases, leaving 14 bases between the germline ends. The CDR3 DNA sequence: TGTGCCACCACCTCCGAGTCCGGAAACACCATATATTTT. Translation gives CATTSESGNTIYF.

This clone has only a few counts. The chain is built from TRBV27 and TRBJ2-2; the D gene is possibly TRBD2 (5 bases). The germline gives CDR1 MNHEY, CDR2 SMNVEV (reference sequence). The CDR3 contains 15 residues. Deletions cut 1 base from V and 1 base from J, with 7 bases between. The CDR3 nucleotides are TGTGCCAGCAGTTTATACGGGGAGAACACCGGGGAGCTGTTTTTT. As protein: CASSLYGENTGELFF.

The V and J genes are TRBV9 and TRBJ1-1; D is ambiguous. V dropped 1 base and J dropped 4 bases, with 8 bases sitting between them. CDR3 length: 13 residues. Per the germline V gene, CDR1 is SGDLS and CDR2 is YYNGEE. CDR3 bases: TGTGCCAGCAGCGTAAGAGGGTTCACTGAAGCTTTCTTT. Residues: CASSVRGFTEAFF.

The V gene is TRBV7-8, the J gene TRBJ1-5; no reliable D call. This CDR3 has 13 amino acids. The V end was cut by 4 bases, the J end by 5 bases, with 9 bases between. Looked up from germline, CDR1 is SGHVS and CDR2 is FQNEAQ. The CDR3 reads CASSSNRDQPQHF. For the CDR3, the DNA is TGTGCCAGCAGCTCGAACCGAGATCAGCCCCAGCATTTT.

This clone appeared once. This chain joins TRBV25-1 and TRBJ1-1; 9 bases map to TRBD1. The CDR3 runs 12 residues. Germline lookup yields CDR1 MGHDK and CDR2 SYGVNS. Germline trimming cut 4 bases from V and 11 bases from J; bases unmatched to any gene: 5. This CDR3 reads CASSGDRVLAFF. In DNA form, the CDR3 reads TGTGCCAGCAGTGGGGACAGGGTCTTGGCTTTCTTT.

This rearrangement joins TRBV5-4 to TRBJ2-1, with 10 bases matching TRBD2. V dropped 4 bases and J dropped 5; count of bases not matched to a gene: 6. The CDR3 contains 15 residues. Germline V gene sequence: CDR1 SGHNT, CDR2 YYREEE (reference sequence). The CDR3 here is CASSLALAGDNEQFF. The CDR3 DNA reads TGTGCCAGCAGCCTGGCGCTAGCGGGGGACAATGAGCAGTTCTTC.

The CDR3 sequence: CASSPPGQPGPYGYTF. CDR3 sequence (DNA): TGTGCCAGCAGCCCTCCGGGACAGCCGGGTCCCTATGGCTACACCTTC. V is TRBV5-4 and J is TRBJ1-2; 7 bases match TRBD1. Germline trimming cut 4 bases from V and 4 bases from J; bases unmatched to any gene: 13. Germline V CDR1 and CDR2: SGHNT, YYREEE (reference sequence). This CDR3 is built from 16 residues.

The gene calls are TRBV9 and TRBJ1-1; the D gene is possibly TRBD1 (5 bases). V shed 1 base and J shed 0 bases, with 7 bases lying between them. In germline, CDR1 is SGDLS, CDR2 YYNGEE. CDR3 length: 14 residues. This CDR3 reads CASSVQGMNTEAFF. CDR3 DNA: TGTGCCAGCAGCGTACAGGGCATGAACACTGAAGCTTTCTTT.

J is TRBJ1-2 and V is TRBV11-2, with TRBD1 as a possible D gene (6 bases). In germline, CDR1 is SGHAT, CDR2 FQNNGV. V dropped 5 bases and J dropped 4 bases, with 20 bases sitting between them. This CDR3 is 16 amino acids long. CDR3 sequence: CASSAQMQGLAYGYTF. CDR3 nucleotides: TGTGCCAGCAGCGCGCAAATGCAGGGGCTGGCCTATGGCTACACCTTC.

The V and J genes are TRBV7-9 and TRBJ2-2; the match to TRBD2 covers 10 bases. Germline values: CDR1 SEHNR, CDR2 FQNEAQ (reference sequence). This CDR3 has 16 amino acids. The trim removed 5 bases at V and 7 bases at J, leaving 10 bases unmatched. CDR3 in amino acids: CASSPAGLAGDGELFF. CDR3 coding DNA: TGTGCCAGCAGCCCGGCGGGGCTAGCGGGGGACGGGGAGCTGTTTTTT. The variable domain in full, completed from reference TRBV7-9 and TRBJ2-2, reads DTGVSQNPRHKITKRGQNVTFRCDPISEHNRLYWYRQTLGQGPEFLTYFQNEAQLEKSRLLSDRFSAERPKGSFSTLEIQRTEQGDSAMYLCASSPAGLAGDGELFFGEGSRLTVL.

The rearrangement uses TRBV6-1 and TRBJ1-5, with D unclear. Germline V gives CDR1 MNHNS, CDR2 SASEGT. Trimming shortened V by 2 bases and J by 5 bases, and 7 bases separated the two germline ends. The CDR3 contains 13 residues. Written as DNA, the CDR3 is TGTGCCAGCAGTGAAAATGGGCATCAGCCCCAGCATTTT. Its translation: CASSENGHQPQHF.

The chain employs TRBV5-1 and TRBJ2-5; no clear D gene. The ends were cut back, 3 bases at V and 0 bases at J, with 3 bases in the middle. The V gene's germline CDR1 is SGHRS and CDR2 YFSETQ. The CDR3 extends over 12 amino acids. The CDR3 coding sequence is TGCGCCAGCAGCTCGTACCAAGAGACCCAGTACTTC. It yields the protein CASSSYQETQYF.

In DNA form, the CDR3 reads TGTGCCAGTATGGACAGAGCCTACGAGCAGTACTTC. As protein: CASMDRAYEQYF. V usage is TRBV7-9 and J usage is TRBJ2-7, with a tentative D call TRBD1 (6 bases). The V end was cut by 9 bases, the J end by 2 bases, with 11 bases between. Germline V gene data show CDR1 as SEHNR and CDR2 as FQNEAQ (reference sequence). This CDR3 is built from 12 residues.

This sequence joins TRBV10-2 and TRBJ2-1, with TRBD2 identical over 8 bases. J lost 0 bases, V lost 0 bases, and 7 bases had no gene match. The germline CDR1 and CDR2 sequences are WSHSY and SAAADI. CDR3 size: 18 residues. The CDR3 loop reads CASSESGPGGVSYNEQFF. CDR3 coding DNA: TGCGCCAGCAGTGAGTCGGGGCCCGGGGGGGTCTCCTACAATGAGCAGTTCTTC.

This clone was counted only a few times. The chain employs TRBV5-4 and TRBJ2-1; D may be TRBD2 (5 bases). CDR3 length: 15 amino acids. Trimming removed 4 bases at V and 14 bases at J, with 25 bases between. Germline-derived CDR1 and CDR2 are SGHNT and YYREEE (reference sequence). The CDR3 sequence is CASSPPATTNTRKFF. The CDR3 nucleotides are TGTGCCAGCAGCCCCCCGGCGACTACAAATACACGGAAGTTCTTC. Full variable domain (missing parts from reference TRBV5-4 and TRBJ2-1): ETGVTQSPTHLIKTRGQQVTLRCSSQSGHNTVSWYQQALGQGPQFIFQYYREEENGRGNFPPRFSGLQFPNYSSELNVNALELDDSALYLCASSPPATTNTRKFFGPGTRLTVL.